One and the same sample provided the 26 T cell receptor beta chains below, sequenced in a study of T cells in Graves' hyperthyroidism and ophthalmopathy. RNA transcripts gave rise to amplified TCR beta CDR3 regions. An initial round of RT-PCR targeting the TCR CDR3 relied on the HTBI primer set. MiXCR, applied by TCRdb to the multiplex PCR reads, yields one record per CDR3 protein. Among approximately 560,000 distinct CDR3 sequences listed, around 45% were seen once. Sequencing used peripheral blood or thyroid tissue (not recorded which). Receptors were obtained from a young woman with Graves' hyperthyroidism.

This chain connects TRBV24-1 to TRBJ1-1; TRBD1 might be the D (6 bases). Trimming took off 6 bases at V and 12 bases at J, with 16 bases between the two ends. The CDR3 has 12 amino acids. CDR1 and CDR2 (germline): KGHDR, SFDVKD. CDR3 DNA sequence: TGTGCCACCAGTTTATTCGGGGGGCGGCCTTTCTTT. It codes for CATSLFGGRPFF.

This clonotype turned up a few times. A much larger clone differs from this one at a single base, so this may be a read error. The rearrangement links TRBV24-1 to TRBJ1-4, with a weak D call TRBD1 (6 bases). Germline CDR1 reads KGHDR; CDR2 reads SFDVKD. The CDR3 is 15 amino acids. DNA of the CDR3: TGTGCCAGCAGTGATGCGGGGGCACCTAATGAAAAACTGTTTTTT. Protein: CASSDAGAPNEKLFF.

The CDR3 sequence: CASSDGGPGYYGYTF. For the CDR3, the DNA is TGTGCCAGTAGTGATGGGGGCCCAGGGTACTATGGCTACACCTTC. The chain couples TRBV19 to TRBJ1-2, with D possibly being TRBD1 (6 bases). Between the trimmed V and J ends, which lost 5 bases and 3 bases, there was a span of 16 bases. CDR3 size: 15 residues. CDR1 and CDR2 from the germline V gene are LNHDA and SQIVND (reference sequence).

This clonotype came up a few times. The rearrangement joins TRBV29-1 to TRBJ1-1; D is uncertain. This CDR3 comprises 14 residues. V shed 3 bases and J shed 3 bases, with 14 bases lying between them. Germline V gives CDR1 SQVTM, CDR2 ANQGSEA. This CDR3 is CSVEIRDTHTEAFF. In nucleotides, the CDR3 is TGCAGCGTTGAGATTAGGGATACTCACACTGAAGCTTTCTTT.

The J gene is TRBJ2-7, the V gene TRBV6-6; TRBD1 aligns across 7 bases. CDR1 and CDR2 (germline): MNHNY, SVGAGI (reference sequence). With 5 bases clipped from V and 4 bases from J, the junction kept 11 bases outside the gene matches. The CDR3 runs 15 residues. The CDR3 DNA follows: TGTGCCAGCAGTGATCCCGGGACAGTAACATACGAGCAGTACTTC. This gives the protein CASSDPGTVTYEQYF.

This clonotype has a count of ten or more. The gene calls are TRBV29-1 and TRBJ1-2; D remains ambiguous. V lost 7 bases and J lost 3, with 15 bases in between. CDR1 is SQVTM, CDR2 ANQGSEA, per germline. The CDR3 runs to 13 residues. For the CDR3, the DNA is TGCAGCGGGTCGAATGTTGGGGACTATGGCTACACCTTC. Translation: CSGSNVGDYGYTF.

The V gene is TRBV10-1, the J gene TRBJ1-5; D unclear. The CDR3 spans 14 residues. The V end was cut by 5 bases, the J end by 1 base, with 9 bases between. In germline, CDR1 is WNHNN, CDR2 SYGVQD (reference sequence). The CDR3 is CASSSDLSNQPQHF. CDR3 in DNA: TGCGCCAGCAGTTCGGACCTAAGCAATCAGCCCCAGCATTTT.

This clonotype was recorded at least ten times. This chain connects TRBV24-1 to TRBJ2-2, with TRBD1 matching 10 bases. CDR1 is KGHDR, CDR2 SFDVKD, per germline. The CDR3 is 16 residues long. With 1 base clipped from V and 3 bases from J, the junction kept 1 base outside the gene matches. In DNA form, the CDR3 reads TGTGCCACCAGTGATTTAGGACAGGGGGACACCGGGGAGCTGTTTTTT. Protein: CATSDLGQGDTGELFF.

V and J are TRBV4-2 and TRBJ2-2; D is undetermined. Germline CDR1 reads LGHNA; CDR2 reads YNFKEQ. Between the trimmed V and J ends, which lost 0 bases and 6 bases, there was a span of 2 bases. CDR3 length equals 12 residues. CDR3 nucleotides: TGTGCCAGCAGCCAAGATCCCGGGGAGCTGTTTTTT. It encodes CASSQDPGELFF.

This clonotype turned up a few times. In DNA form, the CDR3 reads TGTGCCAGCAGCCCTCGGATTAATCCCCAAAAACTGTTTTTT. Its translation: CASSPRINPQKLFF. The chain is built from TRBV7-9 and TRBJ1-4; D is undetermined. The CDR3 has 14 amino acids. Germline V gene data show CDR1 as SEHNR and CDR2 as FQNEAQ (reference sequence). V dropped 5 bases and J dropped 9 bases, with 16 bases sitting between them.

Notes on this clonotype: Germline is not matched at one junction end, which may reflect a read error. The chain carries TRBV7-2 and TRBJ2-2, with 11 bases aligning to TRBD1. Germline CDR1 SGHTA, CDR2 FQGNSA. The length of the CDR3 is 13 residues. The CDR3 bases are TGTGCCAGCAGCCCAGACGGACAGGGGGCGCTGTTTTTT. Translated, it gives CASSPDGQGALFF. The variable domain in full, completed from reference TRBV7-2 and TRBJ2-2, reads GAGVSQSPSNKVTEKGKDVELRCDPISGHTALYWYRQSLGQGLEFLIYFQGNSAPDKSGLPSDRFSAERTGGSVSTLTIQRTQQEDSAVYLCASSPDGQGALFFGEGSRLTVL.

This clonotype has more than one count but fewer than ten. This sequence joins TRBV6-5 and TRBJ1-5; 11 bases align to TRBD1. Germline trimming cut 4 bases from V and 6 bases from J; bases unmatched to any gene: 8. Germline V lookup: CDR1 MNHEY, CDR2 SVGAGI. The CDR3 runs to 16 residues. CDR3 bases: TGTGCCAGCAGTTCTTGGACAGGGGGCGTAAGTCAGCCCCAGCATTTT. It specifies CASSSWTGGVSQPQHF.

This clonotype was seen only a few times. The chain recombines TRBV20-1 with TRBJ1-6; 7 nucleotides align to TRBD1. J gave up 6 bases and V 2 bases, and 4 bases lay outside the gene matches. Germline loops: CDR1 DFQATT, CDR2 SNEGSKA (reference sequence). The CDR3 extends over 14 amino acids. The CDR3 loop is CSARKAGGNSPLHF. CDR3 bases: TGCAGTGCTAGAAAGGCAGGGGGTAATTCACCCCTCCACTTT.

The chain combines TRBV29-1 with TRBJ1-6, with 11 positions matching TRBD1. V was pared by 8 bases and J by 8 bases, with 5 bases of the junction left unmatched. This CDR3 region has 13 residues. The germline CDR1 and CDR2 sequences are SQVTM and ANQGSEA. CDR3 in amino acids: CSWDRGTHSPLHF. CDR3 DNA: TGCAGCTGGGACAGGGGGACTCATTCACCCCTCCACTTT.

The J gene is TRBJ1-4, the V gene TRBV9; no firm D call. Trimming shortened V by 0 bases and J by 0 bases, and 9 bases separated the two germline ends. The germline gives CDR1 SGDLS, CDR2 YYNGEE. CDR3 length: 16 residues. CDR3: CASSVDGEATNEKLFF. The CDR3 bases are TGTGCCAGCAGCGTAGATGGGGAAGCAACTAATGAAAAACTGTTTTTT.

The chain carries TRBV19 and TRBJ2-5; weak D call: TRBD2 (5 bases). Between the trimmed V and J ends, which lost 6 bases and 9 bases, there was a span of 23 bases. From germline, CDR1 is LNHDA and CDR2 SQIVND (reference sequence). The CDR3 has 15 residues. The DNA of the CDR3 is TGTGCCAGTAGCAGCCTACCGCGGGCCGAACGGGCCCAGTACTTC. This codes for CASSSLPRAERAQYF. The full variable domain, completed using reference TRBV19 and TRBJ2-5, is DGGITQSPKYLFRKEGQNVTLSCEQNLNHDAMYWYRQDPGQGLRLIYYSQIVNDFQKGDIAEGYSVSREKKESFPLTVTSAQKNPTAFYLCASSSLPRAERAQYFGPGTRLLVL.

This chain connects TRBV7-9 to TRBJ2-2; 10 bases map to TRBD1. Per germline, CDR1 SEHNR and CDR2 FQNEAQ (reference sequence). CDR3 length: 16 residues. Trimming took 6 bases from V and 3 from J; bases not matched to a gene: 7. The CDR3 nucleotides are TGTGCCAGCAGTACCGGGACAGGGGAGGACACCGGGGAGCTGTTTTTT. Translation: CASSTGTGEDTGELFF.

The table lists this clonotype with many counts. CDR3 bases: TGCAGCGTTGAACCCTTCCAGGGTGATACGCAGTATTTT. Translation: CSVEPFQGDTQYF. The rearrangement uses TRBV29-1 and TRBJ2-3, with D possibly TRBD1 on 5 matching bases. The CDR3 consists of 13 residues. Trimming removed 2 bases from V and 6 bases from J, with 12 bases in between. Per germline, CDR1 SQVTM and CDR2 ANQGSEA.

This clonotype has only a few counts. This rearrangement joins TRBV9 to TRBJ1-4, with D possibly being TRBD1 (6 bases). Germline V gene data show CDR1 as SGDLS and CDR2 as YYNGEE. This CDR3 region has 13 residues. V was trimmed by 3 bases and J by 7 bases, leaving 10 bases between them. This CDR3 is CASSEQGPEKLFF. Written as DNA, the CDR3 is TGTGCCAGCAGCGAACAGGGCCCTGAAAAACTGTTTTTT.

As to this clonotype: One end of the junction varies from germline; a read error may be responsible. The J gene is TRBJ1-2, the V gene TRBV29-1, with D unresolved. Germline CDR1 reads SQVTM; CDR2 reads ANQGSEA. The CDR3 sequence is 16 residues long. CDR3 coding DNA: TGCAGCGTTGATTGGGGAGGGAACACTGAAGGTTATGGCTACGCCTTC. Translated: CSVDWGGNTEGYGYAF.

This clonotype was seen a handful of times. This chain joins TRBV20-1 and TRBJ1-1, with 7 bases identical to TRBD1. V gave up 1 base and J gave up 4 bases; unmatched junction bases: 6. The germline V gene has CDR1 DFQATT and CDR2 SNEGSKA (reference sequence). The CDR3 runs 14 residues. The CDR3 sequence is CSARATTGITEAFF. The CDR3, as DNA: TGCAGTGCTAGAGCCACGACAGGGATCACTGAAGCTTTCTTT.

The rearrangement links TRBV25-1 to TRBJ1-4, with D perhaps matching TRBD1 (5 bases). The CDR3 is made up of 12 amino acids. Germline-derived CDR1 and CDR2 are MGHDK and SYGVNS. Trimming pared 4 bases from V and 8 bases from J, leaving 8 bases between. CDR3 DNA: TGTGCCAGCAGTGGGGACGGCGAAAAACTGTTTTTT. Protein sequence: CASSGDGEKLFF. Supplemented by reference TRBV25-1 and TRBJ1-4, the full variable domain reads EADIYQTPRYLVIGTGKKITLECSQTMGHDKMYWYQQDPGMELHLIHYSYGVNSTEKGDLSSESTVSRIRTEHFPLTLESARPSHTSQYLCASSGDGEKLFFGSGTQLSVL.

Concerning this clonotype: At one end the junction does not follow the germline gene, possibly because of a read error. This rearrangement joins TRBV6-5 to TRBJ2-6; D is undetermined. The CDR3 covers 15 residues. Germline lookup yields CDR1 MNHEY and CDR2 SVGAGI. CDR3 amino acids: CAISYEPSGANVLTF. Written as DNA, the CDR3 is TGTGCCATCAGTTACGAGCCCTCTGGGGCCAACGTCCTGACTTTC.

This clonotype has just a few counts. This chain connects TRBV7-9 to TRBJ1-1; 7 bases align to TRBD1. Germline V CDR1 and CDR2: SEHNR, FQNEAQ (reference sequence). V dropped 5 bases and J dropped 5; count of bases not matched to a gene: 8. The CDR3 runs 14 residues. CDR3: CASSRPDRQTEAFF. The CDR3 region has the DNA TGTGCCAGCAGCCGACCGGACAGGCAGACTGAAGCTTTCTTT.

This clonotype was recorded a few times. V and J are TRBV20-1 and TRBJ2-7; D call uncertain. Trimming took off 3 bases at V and 5 bases at J, with 17 bases between the two ends. Per germline, CDR1 DFQATT and CDR2 SNEGSKA (reference sequence). The CDR3 sequence is 14 residues long. The CDR3 here is CSASLLVESHEQYF. DNA of the CDR3: TGCAGTGCTAGCCTGCTAGTCGAGTCCCACGAGCAGTACTTC.

V usage is TRBV12-3 or TRBV12-4 and J usage is TRBJ2-5, with D uncertain. This CDR3 has 13 residues. Between the trimmed V and J ends, which lost 1 base and 1 base, there was a span of 4 bases. The CDR3 protein is CASSLELQETQYF. The CDR3 nucleotides read TGTGCCAGCAGTTTAGAGCTCCAAGAGACCCAGTACTTC.